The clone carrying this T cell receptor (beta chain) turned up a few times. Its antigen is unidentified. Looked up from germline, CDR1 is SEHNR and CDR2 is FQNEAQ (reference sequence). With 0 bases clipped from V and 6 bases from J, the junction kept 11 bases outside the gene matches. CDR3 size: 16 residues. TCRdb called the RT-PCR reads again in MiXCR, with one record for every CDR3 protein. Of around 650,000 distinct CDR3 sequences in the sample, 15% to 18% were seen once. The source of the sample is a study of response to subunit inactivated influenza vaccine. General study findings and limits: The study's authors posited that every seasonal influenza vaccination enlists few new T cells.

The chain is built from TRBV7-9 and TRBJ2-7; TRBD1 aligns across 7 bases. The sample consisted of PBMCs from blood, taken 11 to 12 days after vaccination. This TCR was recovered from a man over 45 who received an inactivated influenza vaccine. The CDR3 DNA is TGTGCCAGCAGCTTAGCTAACAGGGGCCCCCTGGGCGAGCAGTACTTC. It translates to CASSLANRGPLGEQYF.